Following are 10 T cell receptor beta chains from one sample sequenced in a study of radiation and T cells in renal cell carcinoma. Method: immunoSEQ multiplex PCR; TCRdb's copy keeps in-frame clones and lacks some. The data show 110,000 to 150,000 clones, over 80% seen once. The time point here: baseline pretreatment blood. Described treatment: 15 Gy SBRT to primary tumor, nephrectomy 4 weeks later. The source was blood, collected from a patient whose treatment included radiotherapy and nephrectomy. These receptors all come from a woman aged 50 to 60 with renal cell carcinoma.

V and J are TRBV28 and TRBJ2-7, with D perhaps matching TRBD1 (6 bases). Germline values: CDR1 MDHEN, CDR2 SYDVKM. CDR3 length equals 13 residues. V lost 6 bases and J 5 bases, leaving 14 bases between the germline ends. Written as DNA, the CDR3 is TGTGCCAGCAGCGGGACACCTTTCCACGAGCAGTACTTC. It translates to CASSGTPFHEQYF.

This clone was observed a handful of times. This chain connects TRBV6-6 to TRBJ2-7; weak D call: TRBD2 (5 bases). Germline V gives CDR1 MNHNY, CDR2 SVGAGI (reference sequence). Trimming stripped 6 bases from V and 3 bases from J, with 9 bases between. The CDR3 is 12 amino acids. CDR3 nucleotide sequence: TGTGCCAGCAGGGATCGGGACTACGAGCAGTACTTC. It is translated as CASRDRDYEQYF.

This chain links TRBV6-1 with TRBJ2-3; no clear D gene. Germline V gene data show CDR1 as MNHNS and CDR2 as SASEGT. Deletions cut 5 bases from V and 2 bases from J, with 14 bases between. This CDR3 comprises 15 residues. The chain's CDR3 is CASSPNTGITDTQYF. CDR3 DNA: TGTGCCAGCAGTCCAAATACTGGGATCACAGATACGCAGTATTTT.

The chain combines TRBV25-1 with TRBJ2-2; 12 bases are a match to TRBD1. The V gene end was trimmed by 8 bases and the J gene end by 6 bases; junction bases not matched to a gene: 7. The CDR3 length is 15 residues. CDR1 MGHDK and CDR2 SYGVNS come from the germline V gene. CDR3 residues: CASGSGTGGPGELFF. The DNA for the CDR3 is TGTGCCAGCGGGTCTGGGACAGGGGGCCCCGGGGAGCTGTTTTTT.

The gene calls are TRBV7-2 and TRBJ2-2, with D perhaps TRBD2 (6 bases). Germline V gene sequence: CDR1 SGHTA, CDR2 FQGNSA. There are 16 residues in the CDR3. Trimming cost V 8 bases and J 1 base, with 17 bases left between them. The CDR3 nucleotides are TGTGCCAGCTCCTTGGGGGGACCGATGAACACCGGGGAGCTGTTTTTT. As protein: CASSLGGPMNTGELFF. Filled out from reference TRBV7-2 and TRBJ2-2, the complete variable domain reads GAGVSQSPSNKVTEKGKDVELRCDPISGHTALYWYRQSLGQGLEFLIYFQGNSAPDKSGLPSDRFSAERTGGSVSTLTIQRTQQEDSAVYLCASSLGGPMNTGELFFGEGSRLTVL.

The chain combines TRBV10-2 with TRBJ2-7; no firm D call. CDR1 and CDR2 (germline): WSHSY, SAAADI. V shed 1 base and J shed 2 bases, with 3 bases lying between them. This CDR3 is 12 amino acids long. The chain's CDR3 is CASSEFAYEQYF. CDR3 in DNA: TGCGCCAGCAGTGAGTTTGCCTACGAGCAGTACTTC.

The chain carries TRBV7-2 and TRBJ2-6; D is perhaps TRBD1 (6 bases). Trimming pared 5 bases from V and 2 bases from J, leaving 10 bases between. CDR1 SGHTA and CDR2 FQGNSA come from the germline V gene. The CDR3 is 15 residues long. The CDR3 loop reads CASSPNRAGANVLTF. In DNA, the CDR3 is TGTGCCAGCAGCCCGAACAGGGCTGGGGCCAACGTCCTGACTTTC.

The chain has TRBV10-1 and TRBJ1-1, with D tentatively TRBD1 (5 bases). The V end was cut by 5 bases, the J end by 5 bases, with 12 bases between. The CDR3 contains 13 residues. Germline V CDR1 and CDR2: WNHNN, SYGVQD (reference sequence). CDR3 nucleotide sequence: TGCGCCAGCAGTTTTCAGGGACGAACTGAAGCTTTCTTT. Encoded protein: CASSFQGRTEAFF.

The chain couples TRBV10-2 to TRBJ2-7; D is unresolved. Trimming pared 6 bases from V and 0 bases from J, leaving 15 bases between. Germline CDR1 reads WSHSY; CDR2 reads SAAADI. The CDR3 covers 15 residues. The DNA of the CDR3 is TGCGCCAGCAGAGTCGACTTGGCCAGCTCCTACGAGCAGTACTTC. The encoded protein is CASRVDLASSYEQYF.

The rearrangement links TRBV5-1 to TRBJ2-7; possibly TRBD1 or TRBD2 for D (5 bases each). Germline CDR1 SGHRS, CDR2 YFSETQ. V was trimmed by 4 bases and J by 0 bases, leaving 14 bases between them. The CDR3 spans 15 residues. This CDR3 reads CASSLGTTTSYEQYF. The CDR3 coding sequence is TGCGCCAGCAGCCTCGGGACCACAACCTCCTACGAGCAGTACTTC.